This is a list of T cell receptor beta chains from one sample in a study of cytomegalovirus exposure and HLA in healthy donors. Measured with immunoSEQ multiplex PCR; TCRdb has only the in-frame clones, and not every one. Seen here are fewer than 65,000 clones, about 84% observed once, and the top ten hold around 1.5%. Source material: PBMCs. The receptors here all came from a man aged 30 to 39 in good health and CMV-seronegative. Each CDR3 is given with its conserved first and last residue. Each record gives: CDR3 DNA, CDR3 protein, J gene, clone size, D gene, CDR3 length, V gene. D genes are given only for firm matches. Clone size is stated in some rows and not others, as once, few, many or a class when expanded.

TGTGCCAGCAGCTTAATTGCAGGTGAAGCTTTCTTT | CASSLIAGEAFF | TRBJ1-1 | - | - | 12 | TRBV7-8
TGCGCCAGCAGAGGACAGAATGAAAAACTGTTTTTT | CASRGQNEKLFF | TRBJ1-4 | few | - | 12 | TRBV5-1
TGCGCCAGCAGGACAGGAAAAGGTGAGCAGTTCTTC | CASRTGKGEQFF | TRBJ2-1 | - | - | 12 | TRBV5-1
TGCAGCGTTGAGGCAGGTGGTGCAGATACGCAGTATTTT | CSVEAGGADTQYF | TRBJ2-3 | - | - | 13 | TRBV29-1
TGTGCCAGCTCACCACTAGATAGCGACTATGGCTACACCTTC | CASSPLDSDYGYTF | TRBJ1-2 | - | - | 14 | TRBV18
TGTGCCAGTAGTTCCCCGCGGTCCACGAACTATGGCTACACCTTC | CASSSPRSTNYGYTF | TRBJ1-2 | - | - | 15 | TRBV19
TGTGCCAGCAGCCAAGAATGGGACAGGCGCTACAATGAGCAGTTCTTC | CASSQEWDRRYNEQFF | TRBJ2-1 | - | TRBD1 | 16 | TRBV4-2
TGCGCCAGCAGCCAAGCTGGCGGGAGGCCGTTTTCCTACAATGAGCAGTTCTTC | CASSQAGGRPFSYNEQFF | TRBJ2-1 | few | TRBD2 | 18 | TRBV4-1
TGTGCCAGTAGTATTACAGTGAACACTGAAGCTTTCTTT | CASSITVNTEAFF | TRBJ1-1 | once | - | 13 | TRBV19
TGCGCCAGCAGCTTGTATAGCGGGGGGCCCCGTGATGAGCAGTTCTTC | CASSLYSGGPRDEQFF | TRBJ2-1 | once | TRBD2 | 16 | TRBV5-1
TGTGCCAGCAGCTCAACAGGGAGTTACGCAGATACGCAGTATTTT | CASSSTGSYADTQYF | TRBJ2-3 | once | - | 15 | TRBV5-4
TGTGCCATCAGCGCGGGAACAGACTCCTATAATTCACCCCTCCACTTT | CAISAGTDSYNSPLHF | TRBJ1-6 | - | - | 16 | TRBV10-3
TGTGCCAGCAGTGAATTCCGGGGTAGCAATCAGCCCCAGCATTTT | CASSEFRGSNQPQHF | TRBJ1-5 | - | - | 15 | TRBV6-1
TGTGCCACCAGCAGAGTTCGGGAGGTAACCTACGAGCAGTACTTC | CATSRVREVTYEQYF | TRBJ2-7 | - | TRBD2 | 15 | TRBV15
TGCGCCAGCAGTTATCAGGGTGCTGAAGCTTTCTTT | CASSYQGAEAFF | TRBJ1-1 | - | - | 12 | TRBV10-1
TGTGCCAGCTCACAGTCCAGGGGTTACGAGCAGTACTTC | CASSQSRGYEQYF | TRBJ2-7 | - | - | 13 | TRBV18
TGTGCCAGCAGTTACTCCGTAACCTACAATGAGCAGTTCTTC | CASSYSVTYNEQFF | TRBJ2-1 | once | - | 14 | TRBV6-6
TGTGCCTGGAGCATAAGGGGAAATTACAATGAGCAGTTCTTC | CAWSIRGNYNEQFF | TRBJ2-1 | - | - | 14 | TRBV30
TGTGCCAGCAGCTTAGGTGGGACTAGCGGGGCCCAAGAGACCCAGTACTTC | CASSLGGTSGAQETQYF | TRBJ2-5 | - | TRBD2 | 17 | TRBV7-2
TGTGCCAGCACTACTCCGGGACTCACGAACACCGGGGAGCTGTTTTTT | CASTTPGLTNTGELFF | TRBJ2-2 | - | - | 16 | TRBV28
TGTGCCAGCAGTTCTAGTCGAGTTGGCACTGAAGCTTTCTTT | CASSSSRVGTEAFF | TRBJ1-1 | - | - | 14 | TRBV6-6
TGCGCCAGCAGTGAGTACATTGACTCCTACAATGAGCAGTTCTTC | CASSEYIDSYNEQFF | TRBJ2-1 | once | - | 15 | TRBV10-1
TGTGCCAGCAGCTCCAGTAGGGGTACTGGGGCCAACGTCCTGACTTTC | CASSSSRGTGANVLTF | TRBJ2-6 | few | - | 16 | TRBV11-2
TGTGCCAGCAGCCGATATTGGACAGAGGAATACGAGCAGTACTTC | CASSRYWTEEYEQYF | TRBJ2-7 | few | - | 15 | TRBV7-2
TGTGCCAGTAGTATTGGACAGACCAATTCACCCCTCCACTTT | CASSIGQTNSPLHF | TRBJ1-6 | - | - | 14 | TRBV19
TGTGCCAGCAGCGTAGGATGGGGCAGTCCCACAGATACGCAGTATTTT | CASSVGWGSPTDTQYF | TRBJ2-3 | - | - | 16 | TRBV9
TGTGCCAGCAGCTTAGCCTGGGAGCGGGAGGATGAGCAGTTCTTC | CASSLAWEREDEQFF | TRBJ2-1 | once | TRBD2 | 15 | TRBV7-8
TGTGCCAGCAGCGTAGATTTAGGGGCAGGGCGCCAAGAGACCCAGTACTTC | CASSVDLGAGRQETQYF | TRBJ2-5 | - | - | 17 | TRBV9
TGTGCCAGCAGCTTAGCGCGCGGGAATCTCGAGCAGTACTTC | CASSLARGNLEQYF | TRBJ2-7 | - | - | 14 | TRBV7-2
TGTGCCAGCAGCTACGGGGGGGCCACACAAGAGACCCAGTACTTC | CASSYGGATQETQYF | TRBJ2-5 | - | TRBD2 | 15 | TRBV13